This T cell receptor (beta chain) appears in the sequencing data of a study of T cells in localized non-small cell lung cancer. As regards this clone: Antigen: not known.

The germline V gene has CDR1 SGHNT and CDR2 YYREEE (reference sequence). The CDR3 has 15 amino acids. With 0 bases removed from V and 0 bases from J, the gap between germline ends came to 10 bases. The repertoire was sequenced with immunoSEQ multiplex PCR; TCRdb's copy has only in-frame clones and lacks some. The sample yields tens of thousands of clones, approximately 86% seen once. The study, taken as a whole, reports: Clonality peaked in uninvolved adjacent lung rather than tumor.

This sequence originates from a man aged 35-69 years with stage I squamous cell lung carcinoma. The material sequenced was peripheral blood, taken before any cancer treatment. The chain joins TRBV5-4 to TRBJ2-7; D remains unclear. The CDR3 region has the DNA TGTGCCAGCAGCTTGGCCGTACAGCACTCCTACGAGCAGTACTTC. As protein: CASSLAVQHSYEQYF.